The 30 T cell receptor beta chains reported below all come from one sample, sequenced in a study of shared clonotypes between healthy human individuals. The method was immunoSEQ multiplex PCR; TCRdb's version includes in-frame clones alone and lacks a portion of them. The sample has some 2.1 million clones, 90% to 95% seen once. Specimen: naive CD4+ T cells sorted from blood. Subset here: CD45RA+ positively selected. These receptors were taken from a man between 18 and 29 years old in good health.

CDR3 in DNA: TGCGCCAGCAGCTTGCTTGTTAGCGGTCGGGGGGATACGCAGTATTTT. Amino acids: CASSLLVSGRGDTQYF. J is TRBJ2-3 and V is TRBV5-1; maybe TRBD2 (6 bases). The CDR3 spans 16 residues. Trimming took 1 base from V and 6 from J, leaving 18 bases between them. CDR1 is SGHRS, CDR2 YFSETQ, per germline.

The chain uses TRBV7-8 and TRBJ1-3; 7 bases map to TRBD1. Germline lookup yields CDR1 SGHVS and CDR2 FQNEAQ. The CDR3 covers 17 residues. The V gene end was trimmed by 1 base and the J gene end by 0 bases; junction bases not matched to a gene: 6. The CDR3 is CASSLVTGVGSGNTIYF. In DNA, the CDR3 is TGTGCCAGCAGCTTAGTTACAGGGGTCGGCTCTGGAAACACCATATATTTT.

This chain uses TRBV2 with TRBJ1-2; 7 nucleotides line up with TRBD1. V shed 11 bases, J shed 0 bases, and the junction held 9 bases outside the gene matches. The CDR3 loop spans 14 amino acids. Germline loops: CDR1 SNHLY, CDR2 FYNNEI. In DNA form, the CDR3 reads TGTGCCGGGGCCCAGGGGGTCCCTAACTATGGCTACACCTTC. Amino acids: CAGAQGVPNYGYTF.

In regard to this clone: Within the sample, other DNA sequences also encode this same CDR3. J is TRBJ2-5 and V is TRBV2; D remains unclear. From germline, CDR1 is SNHLY and CDR2 FYNNEI. The CDR3 extends over 11 amino acids. Trimming stripped 4 bases from V and 5 bases from J, with 5 bases between. The CDR3 spells CASSVKETQYF. The CDR3 DNA reads as TGTGCCAGCAGTGTCAAGGAGACCCAGTACTTC. The variable domain in full, completed from reference TRBV2 and TRBJ2-5, reads EPEVTQTPSHQVTQMGQEVILRCVPISNHLYFYWYRQILGQKVEFLVSFYNNEISEKSEIFDDQFSVERPDGSNFTLKIRSTKLEDSAMYFCASSVKETQYFGPGTRLLVL.

The J gene is TRBJ2-7, the V gene TRBV9; D is undetermined. Trimming removed 0 bases from V and 5 bases from J, with 9 bases in between. The CDR3 consists of 13 residues. Per the germline V gene, CDR1 is SGDLS and CDR2 is YYNGEE. CDR3 bases: TGTGCCAGCAGCGTAGATCAGTCAAACGAGCAGTACTTC. It encodes CASSVDQSNEQYF.

The chain recombines TRBV28 with TRBJ2-1, with D possibly matching TRBD1 (6 bases). The V and J ends lost 1 base and 10 bases respectively, with 11 bases between them. Germline CDR1 MDHEN, CDR2 SYDVKM. The CDR3 sequence is 13 residues long. The CDR3 spells CASSLFAQGEQFF. The CDR3 region has the DNA TGTGCCAGCAGTTTATTCGCGCAGGGGGAGCAGTTCTTC.

The chain joins TRBV5-1 to TRBJ2-2; perhaps D is TRBD1 or TRBD2 (5 bases each). V gave up 5 bases and J gave up 10 bases, with 18 bases separating them. The germline V gene encodes CDR1 SGHRS and CDR2 YFSETQ. The CDR3 covers 14 residues. The CDR3 is CASRGPSLYPELFF. DNA of the CDR3: TGCGCCAGCAGGGGACCGTCGCTTTACCCGGAGCTGTTTTTT. Filled out from reference TRBV5-1 and TRBJ2-2, the complete variable domain reads KAGVTQTPRYLIKTRGQQVTLSCSPISGHRSVSWYQQTPGQGLQFLFEYFSETQRNKGNFPGRFSGRQFSNSRSEMNVSTLELGDSALYLCASRGPSLYPELFFGEGSRLTVL.

The chain employs TRBV6-5 and TRBJ2-1; D unclear. This CDR3 is 14 amino acids long. Germline V gene lookup returns CDR1 MNHEY and CDR2 SVGAGI. V was trimmed by 2 bases and J by 6 bases, leaving 11 bases between them. The CDR3 loop reads CASSYRSGSNEQFF. The CDR3 nucleotides read TGTGCCAGCAGTTACCGTTCGGGTTCCAATGAGCAGTTCTTC.

This clone was observed once. Other DNA sequences in this sample translate to the same CDR3. The chain uses TRBV5-1 and TRBJ2-3, with 9 bases matching TRBD2. This CDR3 comprises 15 residues. CDR1 is SGHRS and CDR2 is YFSETQ in the germline V gene. V lost 0 bases to trimming and J lost 6 bases; unmatched junction nucleotides: 5. CDR3 nucleotides: TGCGCCAGCAGCTTGGAGGCTAGCGGGACGGATACGCAGTATTTT. It is translated as CASSLEASGTDTQYF.

The V call is TRBV6-6, the J call TRBJ1-1, with no clear D. V lost 2 bases and J lost 8, with 9 bases in between. Germline loops: CDR1 MNHNY, CDR2 SVGAGI (reference sequence). The CDR3 is 12 residues long. Here the CDR3 reads CASSYRGEEAFF. CDR3 coding DNA: TGTGCCAGCAGTTACCGGGGAGAGGAAGCTTTCTTT.

J is TRBJ1-1 and V is TRBV5-1, with D possibly being TRBD1 (5 bases). V was pared by 0 bases and J by 0 bases, with 12 bases between. Per the germline V gene, CDR1 is SGHRS and CDR2 is YFSETQ. The CDR3 is made up of 16 amino acids. For the CDR3, the DNA is TGCGCCAGCAGCTTGGCCAACCCAGGGATGAACACTGAAGCTTTCTTT. This encodes CASSLANPGMNTEAFF.

The DNA of the CDR3 is TGTGCCTGGAGTTCTCACAGTCTAGCCAAAAACATTCAGTACTTC. As protein: CAWSSHSLAKNIQYF. This rearrangement joins TRBV30 to TRBJ2-4, with D unresolved. Trimming pared 2 bases from V and 0 bases from J, leaving 11 bases between. CDR3 size: 15 residues. Germline CDR1 is GTSNPN and CDR2 is SVGIG (reference sequence).

The chain carries TRBV20-1 and TRBJ2-7; D call uncertain. The CDR3 is 11 amino acids. The germline V and J ends were trimmed by 3 bases and 9 bases, with 12 bases remaining between them. Germline values: CDR1 DFQATT, CDR2 SNEGSKA (reference sequence). The DNA for the CDR3 is TGCAGTGCTAGGGGCAGCTCATGGCAGTACTTC. Amino acids: CSARGSSWQYF.

V gene TRBV21-1 combines with J gene TRBJ1-2. TRBV21-1 is reported as a pseudogene. This CDR3 contains 16 residues. The CDR3 DNA sequence: TGTGCCAGCACCCCGGAAGGCAGAAAGTGGGACTATGGCTACACCTTC. Translation gives CASTPEGRKWDYGYTF.

Regarding this clone: Other DNA variants within this sample encode the same CDR3. This sequence joins TRBV6-5 and TRBJ2-5; 9 bases fit TRBD1. Trimming at V came to 5 bases and at J to 5 bases, leaving 6 bases not matched to a gene. Germline CDR1 reads MNHEY; CDR2 reads SVGAGI. CDR3 length: 14 amino acids. The CDR3 region is CASSRTGAGETQYF. The CDR3 DNA reads as TGTGCCAGCAGTCGGACAGGGGCCGGGGAGACCCAGTACTTC.

The chain joins TRBV30 to TRBJ2-3; the match to TRBD2 covers 11 bases. The V and J ends lost 5 bases and 2 bases, in that order; junction bases with no gene match: 6. Per the germline V gene, CDR1 is GTSNPN and CDR2 is SVGIG (reference sequence). The CDR3 is 15 residues long. CDR3 sequence: CAWGRTSGYTDTQYF. CDR3 nucleotides: TGTGCCTGGGGGAGGACTAGCGGGTACACAGATACGCAGTATTTT.

The chain couples TRBV11-1 to TRBJ2-3; possibly TRBD1 or TRBD2 for D (5 bases each). Germline V gene data show CDR1 as SGHAT and CDR2 as FQDESV (reference sequence). The length of the CDR3 is 15 residues. Trimming left V 4 bases short and J 0 bases short, with 11 bases between. The CDR3 sequence is CASSSQGASTDTQYF. In nucleotides, the CDR3 is TGTGCCAGCAGCTCGCAGGGAGCTAGCACAGATACGCAGTATTTT.

V is TRBV7-2 and J is TRBJ2-7; D not resolved. Trimming left V 5 bases short and J 1 base short, with 12 bases between. The CDR3 loop spans 14 amino acids. CDR1 and CDR2 (germline): SGHTA, FQGNSA. CDR3: CASSPYFQSYEQYF. The CDR3 DNA reads as TGTGCCAGCAGCCCTTACTTCCAGTCCTACGAGCAGTACTTC.

The V gene is TRBV19, the J gene TRBJ1-2; TRBD1 aligns across 7 bases. The V gene end was trimmed by 5 bases and the J gene end by 7 bases; junction bases not matched to a gene: 10. Germline V gene sequence: CDR1 LNHDA, CDR2 SQIVND (reference sequence). CDR3 size: 14 residues. CDR3 region: CASSPTWDSAGYTF. For the CDR3, the DNA is TGTGCCAGTAGTCCGACCTGGGACAGCGCTGGCTACACCTTC.

The chain has TRBV5-4 and TRBJ2-6, with 9 bases fitting TRBD1. CDR3 size: 19 residues. The germline gives CDR1 SGHNT, CDR2 YYREEE (reference sequence). V lost 4 bases, J lost 0 bases, and 11 bases stayed unmatched. CDR3 residues: CASSRTGTGISSGANVLTF. The CDR3 DNA is TGTGCCAGCAGCCGTACCGGGACAGGGATTTCCTCTGGGGCCAACGTCCTGACTTTC.

This clone was seen a single time. The chain joins TRBV4-3 to TRBJ1-1; a possible D gene is TRBD1 (5 bases). With 4 bases removed from V and 2 bases from J, the gap between germline ends came to 17 bases. From germline, CDR1 is LGHNA and CDR2 YSLEER. The CDR3 consists of 16 residues. CDR3 sequence reads: CASSRGDGAANTEAFF. The CDR3 DNA sequence: TGCGCCAGCAGCCGGGGGGACGGGGCCGCAAACACTGAAGCTTTCTTT.

In the case of this clone: Other DNA variants within this sample encode the same CDR3. V gene TRBV29-1 combines with J gene TRBJ2-3, with TRBD2 matching 7 bases. The CDR3 has 15 amino acids. Germline loops: CDR1 SQVTM, CDR2 ANQGSEA. After removal of 0 bases from V and 0 bases from J, the junction contained 3 bases not matched to a gene. Written as DNA, the CDR3 is TGCAGCGTTGAAGATCGGGGGGTGAGCACAGATACGCAGTATTTT. Translated: CSVEDRGVSTDTQYF.

The rearrangement uses TRBV4-1 and TRBJ2-4, with D unresolved. The V and J ends lost 1 base and 0 bases respectively, with 10 bases between them. The CDR3 totals 16 residues. CDR1 MGHRA and CDR2 YSYEKL come from the germline V gene. CDR3: CASSQGEMLAKNIQYF. The CDR3, as DNA: TGCGCCAGCAGCCAAGGCGAGATGCTAGCCAAAAACATTCAGTACTTC.

This chain joins TRBV7-9 and TRBJ1-4; weak D call: TRBD1 (5 bases). Germline CDR1 is SEHNR and CDR2 is FQNEAQ (reference sequence). With 5 bases removed from V and 5 bases from J, the gap between germline ends came to 15 bases. The CDR3 is made up of 15 amino acids. The DNA for the CDR3 is TGTGCCAGCAGCCACCAAAGGGGTACCAATGAAAAACTGTTTTTT. Translated, it gives CASSHQRGTNEKLFF.

The chain uses TRBV27 and TRBJ2-7; 7 bases line up with TRBD2. V shed 2 bases, J shed 6 bases, and the junction held 13 bases outside the gene matches. The V gene's germline CDR1 is MNHEY and CDR2 SMNVEV (reference sequence). The CDR3 extends over 16 amino acids. Written as DNA, the CDR3 is TGTGCCAGCAGTTTAGGGACTACCCTCCAAACTGGCGAGCAGTACTTC. Encoded protein: CASSLGTTLQTGEQYF.

The CDR3 DNA follows: TGTGCCAGTAGTATAGAGGGGACTATGAGCACAGATACGCAGTATTTT. Residues: CASSIEGTMSTDTQYF. V is TRBV19 and J is TRBJ2-3; 7 bases match TRBD2. The CDR3 consists of 16 residues. Unmatched junction bases numbered 3, after V lost 0 bases and J lost 0 bases. Germline loops: CDR1 LNHDA, CDR2 SQIVND (reference sequence).

This rearrangement joins TRBV27 to TRBJ2-7, with D perhaps matching TRBD2 (8 bases). Trimming took 7 bases from V and 7 from J, leaving 23 bases between them. The CDR3 spans 15 residues. Germline loops: CDR1 MNHEY, CDR2 SMNVEV (reference sequence). The CDR3, as DNA: TGTGCCAGCAAAAAATTTAGACAGGGACTAGAAGAGCAGTACTTC. This codes for CASKKFRQGLEEQYF.

This chain links TRBV7-3 with TRBJ2-1; the D call may be TRBD1 or TRBD2 (5 bases each). The CDR3 runs to 13 residues. Germline V gene sequence: CDR1 SGHTA, CDR2 FQGTGA. Trimming cost V 5 bases and J 4 bases, with 9 bases left between them. Written as DNA, the CDR3 is TGTGCCAGCAGCCCGGGACCATACAATGAGCAGTTCTTC. It yields the protein CASSPGPYNEQFF.

This clone was detected once. This chain connects TRBV2 to TRBJ1-1, with a tentative D call TRBD1 (5 bases). V lost 2 bases to trimming and J lost 4 bases, with 11 bases between them. This CDR3 spans 14 amino acids. Germline V CDR1 and CDR2: SNHLY, FYNNEI. CDR3 nucleotide sequence: TGTGCCAGCAGTGAATTGTCAGGGCGCACTGAAGCTTTCTTT. It is translated as CASSELSGRTEAFF.

This chain uses TRBV28 with TRBJ1-4, with D possibly matching TRBD1 (6 bases). Germline V lookup: CDR1 MDHEN, CDR2 SYDVKM. V was trimmed by 6 bases and J by 5 bases, leaving 10 bases between them. The CDR3 spans 13 residues. CDR3 amino acids: CASRGAKNEKLFF. The CDR3 region has the DNA TGTGCCAGCAGGGGGGCCAAGAATGAAAAACTGTTTTTT.